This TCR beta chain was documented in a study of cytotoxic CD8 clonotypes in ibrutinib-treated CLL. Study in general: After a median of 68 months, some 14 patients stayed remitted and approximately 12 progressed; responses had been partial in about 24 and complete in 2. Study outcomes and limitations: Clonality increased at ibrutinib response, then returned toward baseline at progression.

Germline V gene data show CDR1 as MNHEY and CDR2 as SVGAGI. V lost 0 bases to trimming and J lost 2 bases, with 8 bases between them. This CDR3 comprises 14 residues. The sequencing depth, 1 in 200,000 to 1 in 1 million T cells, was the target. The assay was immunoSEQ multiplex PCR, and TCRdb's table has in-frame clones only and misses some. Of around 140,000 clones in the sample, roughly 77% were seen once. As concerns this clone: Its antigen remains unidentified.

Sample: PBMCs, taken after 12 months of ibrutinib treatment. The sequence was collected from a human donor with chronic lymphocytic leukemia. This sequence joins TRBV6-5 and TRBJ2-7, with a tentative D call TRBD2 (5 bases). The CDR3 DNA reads TGTGCCAGCAGTTACTCGTTCGGGACCTACGAGCAGTACTTC. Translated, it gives CASSYSFGTYEQYF.